This TCR beta chain was sequenced in a study of T-cell reconstitution after alpha-beta-depleted transplantation in children (dated by TCRdb to about 2016). Describing the broader study: Using TCR repertoire profiling, the study followed T-cell immune reconstitution in a quantitative way in children after TCRalphabeta/CD19-depleted allogeneic hematopoietic cell transplantation.

Library creation used PCR. Sequencing was carried out with an Illumina HiSeq 2500. TCR library preparation used molecular barcoding, with unique molecular identifiers applied to normalize quantification of the TCRbeta repertoire. TCRdb handled the public reads itself, with Q25 trimming in fastp and clone calling in MiXCR, and kept productive beta chains. Records with the same CDR3 protein are collapsed into one entry carrying the most frequent genes and DNA. This sample lists hundreds of thousands of distinct CDR3 sequences; roughly 17% were detected once. Together, the top ten hold approximately 1% of the sample. In regard to this clonotype: It lacks a known antigen. No per-base quality is available; no much larger clone lies one base away.

The germline V gene encodes CDR1 MNHEY and CDR2 SVGEGT. Deletion took 7 bases off V and 1 base off J, with a span of 8 bases between the germline ends. Including the terminal cysteine and phenylalanine, the CDR3 comprises 13 residues. Left in the record is the CDR3 DNA by itself, 39 bases read in frame from the first base. This material consisted of PBMCs from the stem cell graft donor, taken from the stem cell graft. The receptor was derived from a human donor who donated a stem cell graft to a child with acute myeloid leukemia. The rearranged segments are TRBV6-2 or TRBV6-3 and TRBJ2-1; the D gene identity is not certain. The encoded CDR3 is CASTIGSYNEQFF. The bases are TGTGCCAGCACCATAGGTTCCTACAATGAGCAGTTCTTC.